This passage covers 21 T cell receptor beta chains from one sample sequenced in a study of cytomegalovirus exposure and HLA in healthy donors. The study ran its PCR with 60 Vbeta and 13 Jbeta primers. Sequenced by immunoSEQ multiplex PCR; TCRdb stores in-frame clones only, minus some. This table lists over 45,000 clones. The sequenced sample consisted of PBMCs. These receptor sequences come from a young woman in good health and CMV-seronegative.

The chain recombines TRBV19 with TRBJ2-3; 7 bases fit TRBD2. The length of the CDR3 is 15 residues. From germline, CDR1 is LNHDA and CDR2 SQIVND (reference sequence). V shed 7 bases and J 3 bases; nucleotides not matched to a gene: 10. The CDR3 sequence is CASTNRASGTDTQYF. For the CDR3, the DNA is TGTGCCAGTACCAATAGGGCTAGCGGAACAGATACGCAGTATTTT. The full variable domain, in which reference TRBV19 and TRBJ2-3 provide the parts outside the CDR3, is DGGITQSPKYLFRKEGQNVTLSCEQNLNHDAMYWYRQDPGQGLRLIYYSQIVNDFQKGDIAEGYSVSREKKESFPLTVTSAQKNPTAFYLCASTNRASGTDTQYFGPGTRLTVL.

J is TRBJ2-1 and V is TRBV2; TRBD2 matches at 7 bases. V lost 2 bases to trimming and J lost 2 bases; unmatched junction nucleotides: 3. The CDR3 has 15 residues. Germline V gene sequence: CDR1 SNHLY, CDR2 FYNNEI. The CDR3 DNA follows: TGTGCCAGCAGTGAATTGGCGGGGGCCTACAATGAGCAGTTCTTC. This sequence encodes CASSELAGAYNEQFF.

In nucleotides, the CDR3 is TGTGCCAGCAGCTTAGCGGTGACTAGCGGGAGGGCCAATGAGCAGTTCTTC. The encoded protein is CASSLAVTSGRANEQFF. The chain joins TRBV7-9 to TRBJ2-1; the match to TRBD2 covers 14 bases. The CDR3 is 17 residues long. Trimming at V came to 0 bases and at J to 6 bases, leaving 4 bases not matched to a gene. Germline CDR1 reads SEHNR; CDR2 reads FQNEAQ (reference sequence).

The CDR3 spells CASSRGTAGEKLFF. The CDR3 DNA reads TGTGCCAGCTCACGCGGGACAGCGGGTGAAAAACTGTTTTTT. This chain joins TRBV18 and TRBJ1-4; TRBD1 matches at 7 bases. With V trimmed by 4 bases and J by 7 bases, 6 bases remained unmatched. CDR1 is KGHSH and CDR2 is LQKENI in the germline V gene. The CDR3 consists of 14 residues.

The chain has TRBV13 and TRBJ2-7, with D possibly matching TRBD1 (5 bases). The germline gives CDR1 PRHDT, CDR2 FYEKMQ (reference sequence). The CDR3 contains 14 residues. V lost 0 bases to trimming and J lost 4 bases, with 10 bases between them. CDR3: CASSLGSRVYEQYF. The CDR3 DNA reads TGTGCCAGCAGCTTAGGAAGCAGGGTGTACGAGCAGTACTTC.

V gene TRBV27 combines with J gene TRBJ1-5; D is ambiguous. The V end was cut by 1 base, the J end by 2 bases, with 12 bases between. The CDR3 sequence is 16 residues long. Germline V gene lookup returns CDR1 MNHEY and CDR2 SMNVEV (reference sequence). The CDR3 DNA sequence: TGTGCCAGCAGTTTATTAGCTGGTGATCGCAATCAGCCCCAGCATTTT. Residues: CASSLLAGDRNQPQHF.

This chain connects TRBV5-1 to TRBJ1-2; TRBD1 matches at 9 bases. The CDR3 is made up of 15 amino acids. V was pared by 3 bases and J by 4 bases, with 7 bases of the junction left unmatched. Germline V gives CDR1 SGHRS, CDR2 YFSETQ. The CDR3, as DNA: TGCGCCAGCAGCTCCCCATCGGGACAGGGCTATGGCTACACCTTC. This sequence encodes CASSSPSGQGYGYTF. The whole variable domain, remainder taken from reference TRBV5-1 and TRBJ1-2, is KAGVTQTPRYLIKTRGQQVTLSCSPISGHRSVSWYQQTPGQGLQFLFEYFSETQRNKGNFPGRFSGRQFSNSRSEMNVSTLELGDSALYLCASSSPSGQGYGYTFGSGTRLTVV.

The V gene is TRBV7-8, the J gene TRBJ2-1; no clear D gene. Germline V gives CDR1 SGHVS, CDR2 FQNEAQ. This CDR3 comprises 13 residues. V was cut by 3 bases and J by 3 bases, with 6 bases left in between. The CDR3 DNA sequence: TGTGCCAGCAGCTTTCGACACTACAATGAGCAGTTCTTC. Translation: CASSFRHYNEQFF.

This rearrangement joins TRBV2 to TRBJ1-6; D possibly corresponds to TRBD1 (5 bases). The CDR3 loop spans 13 amino acids. Trimming left V 8 bases short and J 12 bases short, with 17 bases between. Germline values: CDR1 SNHLY, CDR2 FYNNEI. As DNA, the CDR3 is TGTGCCAGCGTCGACAGTATTAACTTACCCCTCCACTTT. Protein sequence: CASVDSINLPLHF.

The chain is built from TRBV5-1 and TRBJ2-7; D is unresolved. The CDR3 consists of 18 residues. Germline V gene lookup returns CDR1 SGHRS and CDR2 YFSETQ. V was trimmed by 0 bases and J by 1 base, leaving 20 bases between them. As DNA, the CDR3 is TGCGCCAGCAGCTTGGCTTGGGCCGACCACCTGCTTTCCTACGAGCAGTACTTC. This codes for CASSLAWADHLLSYEQYF.

The J gene is TRBJ1-2, the V gene TRBV6-5; maybe TRBD1 (6 bases). There are 12 residues in the CDR3. With 6 bases removed from V and 5 bases from J, the gap between germline ends came to 10 bases. Germline V lookup: CDR1 MNHEY, CDR2 SVGAGI. CDR3 nucleotide sequence: TGTGCCAGCAGAAGGACAGCATATGGCTACACCTTC. This codes for CASRRTAYGYTF.

This CDR3 reads CASRPNTDTQYF. DNA for the CDR3: TGTGCCAGCAGGCCTAATACAGATACGCAGTATTTT. V gene TRBV6-5 combines with J gene TRBJ2-3; D gene ambiguous. The CDR3 sequence is 12 residues long. Trimming stripped 6 bases from V and 3 bases from J, with 7 bases between. Germline lookup yields CDR1 MNHEY and CDR2 SVGAGI.

This chain joins TRBV7-9 and TRBJ2-3; D unclear. CDR1 SEHNR and CDR2 FQNEAQ come from the germline V gene (reference sequence). V lost 10 bases and J lost 0, with 20 bases in between. The CDR3 totals 16 residues. The DNA for the CDR3 is TGTGCCATTCCGCCCAATGGGTCCGGGAGCACAGATACGCAGTATTTT. It specifies CAIPPNGSGSTDTQYF.

This chain uses TRBV30 with TRBJ2-1, with TRBD2 matching over 12 bases. The germline V gene encodes CDR1 GTSNPN and CDR2 SVGIG (reference sequence). The CDR3 covers 15 residues. The ends lost 8 bases at V and 4 bases at J; junction bases unmatched: 9. CDR3 nucleotides: TGTGCCGGGGGAGCCGGGACTAGCGGGTACAATGAGCAGTTCTTC. It yields the protein CAGGAGTSGYNEQFF.

The gene calls are TRBV5-1 and TRBJ1-2, with D unclear. The germline CDR1 and CDR2 sequences are SGHRS and YFSETQ. There are 13 residues in the CDR3. Trimming stripped 0 bases from V and 5 bases from J, with 8 bases between. Here the CDR3 reads CASSLEQAYGYTF. Written as DNA, the CDR3 is TGCGCCAGCAGCTTGGAGCAGGCATATGGCTACACCTTC.

The rearrangement joins TRBV18 to TRBJ2-3; the match to TRBD2 covers 10 bases. This CDR3 contains 18 residues. Germline V gives CDR1 KGHSH, CDR2 LQKENI. After removal of 2 bases from V and 1 base from J, the junction contained 9 bases not matched to a gene. The CDR3 DNA follows: TGTGCCAGCTCACCATTTATCTGGACTAGCGGAGGCACAGATACGCAGTATTTT. Translated: CASSPFIWTSGGTDTQYF.

The chain employs TRBV15 and TRBJ1-5; 8 bases align to TRBD1. Germline V gene data show CDR1 as LNHNV and CDR2 as YYDKDF (reference sequence). Unmatched junction bases numbered 11, after V lost 1 base and J lost 0 bases. The CDR3 runs to 19 residues. The CDR3 DNA follows: TGTGCCACCAGCAGAGGTCGGGACAGGCTGACTTATAGCAATCAGCCCCAGCATTTT. As protein: CATSRGRDRLTYSNQPQHF.

The gene calls are TRBV28 and TRBJ1-5; a possible D gene is TRBD1 (5 bases). Between the trimmed V and J ends, which lost 6 bases and 5 bases, there was a span of 14 bases. The CDR3 sequence is 14 residues long. CDR1 and CDR2 (germline): MDHEN, SYDVKM. The CDR3 region has the DNA TGTGCCAGCAGCCCCCAAGGGGCGCATCAGCCCCAGCATTTT. Encoded protein: CASSPQGAHQPQHF.

This sequence joins TRBV5-1 and TRBJ1-2, with 7 bases identical to TRBD1. CDR1 SGHRS and CDR2 YFSETQ come from the germline V gene. This CDR3 contains 14 residues. The V gene end was trimmed by 4 bases and the J gene end by 0 bases; junction bases not matched to a gene: 3. Here the CDR3 reads CASSPDRANYGYTF. The CDR3, as DNA: TGCGCCAGCAGCCCCGACAGGGCTAACTATGGCTACACCTTC.

The chain joins TRBV13 to TRBJ2-7; 8 nucleotides agree with TRBD1. Germline CDR1 and CDR2: PRHDT and FYEKMQ (reference sequence). The junction had 5 bases not matched to a gene; V was cut back by 2 bases and J by 2 bases. This CDR3 has 15 amino acids. Written as DNA, the CDR3 is TGTGCCAGCAGCTTAAGACAGGGGTCTGCCTACGAGCAGTACTTC. It encodes CASSLRQGSAYEQYF.

This chain uses TRBV2 with TRBJ1-2; D is unresolved. CDR3 length: 14 residues. Between the trimmed V and J ends, which lost 7 bases and 5 bases, there was a span of 17 bases. Germline-derived CDR1 and CDR2 are SNHLY and FYNNEI. As DNA, the CDR3 is TGTGCCAGCAAGAGGGTTGCAAGAAGTTATGGCTACACCTTC. It is translated as CASKRVARSYGYTF.